This entry concerns a single T cell receptor beta chain. The protocol was immunoSEQ multiplex PCR, while the TCRdb copy is restricted to in-frame clones and leaves out a portion. The profile shows some 67,000 clones, 70% to 90% of them singletons. Germline V gene data show CDR1 as SGHVS and CDR2 as FNYEAQ. The CDR3 covers 13 residues. The junction had 0 bases not matched to a gene; V was cut back by 1 base and J by 5 bases. The sample is drawn from a study of OX40 agonist ivuxolimab in advanced cancers. Across the study: Antecedent anti-PD-1, anti-PD-L1 or anti-CTLA-4 therapy was permissible, with about 40% having received some.

The sequence was collected from an adult with an advanced solid tumor such as melanoma, head and neck, liver or kidney cancer. This chain joins TRBV7-6 and TRBJ2-7, with 9 nucleotides matching TRBD2. Sample: CD4+ or CD8+ T cells sorted from blood, taken in a trial of the OX40 agonist ivuxolimab. This CDR3 reads CASSLGLADEQYF. In DNA form, the CDR3 reads TGTGCCAGCAGCTTAGGACTAGCGGACGAGCAGTACTTC.